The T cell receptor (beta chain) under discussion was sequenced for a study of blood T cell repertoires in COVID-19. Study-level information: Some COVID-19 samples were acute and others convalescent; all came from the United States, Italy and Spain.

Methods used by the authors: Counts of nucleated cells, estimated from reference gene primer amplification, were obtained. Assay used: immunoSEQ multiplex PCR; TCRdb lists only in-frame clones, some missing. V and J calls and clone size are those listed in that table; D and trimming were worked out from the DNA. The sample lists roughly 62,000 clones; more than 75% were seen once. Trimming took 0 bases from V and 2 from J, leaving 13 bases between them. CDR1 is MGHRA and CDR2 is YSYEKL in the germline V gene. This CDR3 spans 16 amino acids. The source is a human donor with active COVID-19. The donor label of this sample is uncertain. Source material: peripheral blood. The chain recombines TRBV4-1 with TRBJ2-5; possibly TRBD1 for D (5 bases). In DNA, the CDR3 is TGCGCCAGCAGCCAAGAAGGGGAATTAGGGCAAGAGACCCAGTACTTC. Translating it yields CASSQEGELGQETQYF.